The clone carrying this T cell receptor beta chain is termed medium-sized. The antigen is undetermined. These data belong to a study of immune heterogeneity within non-small cell lung tumors. Findings and caveats of the study: Within a patient, dominant CDR3 beta clonotypes were shared across sites, though different locations had unique frequent clones. Largely, high-frequency T-cell receptor beta clonotypes differed from one individual patient to another. Local T-cell clonality was recorded as moderately but significantly correlated with local tumor mutational burden, with R around 0.33.

CDR3 length: 13 amino acids. Germline V gene lookup returns CDR1 SGHAT and CDR2 FQNNGV. The junction had 6 bases not matched to a gene; V was cut back by 5 bases and J by 7 bases. Bulk tumor genomic DNA (about 600 ng per sample) served as template. From each primary tumor, several far-apart biopsies were obtained during surgery. Curative operations were performed on patients who had untreated, newly diagnosed non-small cell lung cancer. Multiplex PCR amplified TCR beta CDR3 with 32 V and 13 J primers. TCRdb redid the calling of the multiplex PCR reads with MiXCR, one entry per CDR3 protein. The sample has around 4,400 distinct CDR3 sequences; 30% to 35% are singletons.

This TCR was sampled from a woman in her forties or fifties with non-small cell lung cancer. Specimen: lung tumor tissue. The rearrangement joins TRBV11-2 to TRBJ1-2, with 8 bases matching TRBD1. CDR3 in amino acids: CASSPQGAVGYTF. CDR3 DNA sequence: TGTGCCAGCAGCCCTCAGGGGGCGGTTGGCTACACCTTC.